The present T cell receptor (beta chain) was sequenced within a study of T cells in Graves' hyperthyroidism and ophthalmopathy. Study outcomes and limitations: Ophthalmopathy was separated from stable hyperthyroidism by a 13 V-J model.

Amplified regions were TCR beta CDR3 sequences from RNA transcripts. During a first-round RT-PCR of the TCR CDR3, the HTBI primer set was used. TCRdb called the multiplex PCR reads again in MiXCR, with one record for every CDR3 protein. The repertoire holds about 560,000 distinct CDR3 sequences, 16% seen once, with roughly 18% in the top ten. The length of the CDR3 is 14 residues. Germline assignment: CDR1 LNHDA and CDR2 SQIVND (reference sequence). The V segment lost 7 bases and the J segment 2 bases; nucleotides outside the gene matches: 6. Hyperthyroidism of Graves' type that showed no ophthalmopathy progression within 18 months was stable. From approximately 9.3 ml of fresh peripheral blood, PBMCs were isolated. Worth noting for this clonotype: What it recognizes is unknown.

Sequenced: blood. This chain joins TRBV19 and TRBJ1-2; 8 bases line up with TRBD1. The source is a young woman with Graves' hyperthyroidism. CDR3 DNA: TGTGCCAGTACTAAACGGGACAGGAACTATGGCTACACCTTC. Translation gives CASTKRDRNYGYTF.